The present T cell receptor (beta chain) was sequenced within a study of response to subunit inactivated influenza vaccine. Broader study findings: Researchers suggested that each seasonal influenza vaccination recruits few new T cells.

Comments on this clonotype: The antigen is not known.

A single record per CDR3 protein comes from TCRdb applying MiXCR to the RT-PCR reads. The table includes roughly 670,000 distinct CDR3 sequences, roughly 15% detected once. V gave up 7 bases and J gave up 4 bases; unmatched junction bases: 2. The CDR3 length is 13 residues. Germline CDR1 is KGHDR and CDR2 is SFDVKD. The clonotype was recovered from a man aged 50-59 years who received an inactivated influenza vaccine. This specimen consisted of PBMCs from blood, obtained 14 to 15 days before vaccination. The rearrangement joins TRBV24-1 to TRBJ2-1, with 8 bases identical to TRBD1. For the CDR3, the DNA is TGTGCCACCAGGGACAGGGAGTACAATGAGCAGTTCTTC. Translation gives CATRDREYNEQFF.